One and the same sample provided the 4 T cell receptor beta chains below, sequenced in a study of CD8+ T cells in alopecia areata (dated by TCRdb to the late 2010s). Library preparation was by the immunoSEQ multiplex PCR assay. To provide template for TCR sequencing, every sample had RNA extracted and reverse transcribed into cDNA. TCRdb obtained this table from immuneACCESS and retained in-frame rearrangements with V and J assigned. These tables miss some clones; where compared with another copy, unresolved V genes account for less than half of the shortfall, and the remainder is unexplained. The sample table holds 150,000 to 200,000 clones, of which roughly three fifths were seen once. About 12% of the sample belongs to the ten largest clones. The time point label, read with the paper, signifies: about 5 months on oral tofacitinib. The treatment or condition label, read with the paper, signifies: oral pan-JAK inhibitor, 5-10 mg twice daily.

The specimen comprised CD8+ T cells sorted from blood, sampled at week 24, from a patient treated with tofacitinib. These TCRs come from a human donor with alopecia areata.

The gene calls are TRBV30 and TRBJ1-2, with D unclear. The CDR3 spans 13 residues. Germline V gene data show CDR1 as GTSNPN and CDR2 as SVGIG (reference sequence). V gave up 2 bases and J gave up 8 bases, with 15 bases separating them. The CDR3 DNA reads TGTGCCTGGAGTTCCCTGCGGGCTCGCGGCTACACCTTC. Its protein product is CAWSSLRARGYTF.

In its sample, this clone was seen a few times. V usage is TRBV30 and J usage is TRBJ1-2, with D possibly matching TRBD1 (5 bases). The V gene lost 1 base and the J gene lost 2 bases, with 8 bases spanning the gap. The length of the CDR3 is 13 residues. Germline V gene data show CDR1 as GTSNPN and CDR2 as SVGIG (reference sequence). CDR3 in amino acids: CAWSADKNYGYTF. In DNA form, the CDR3 reads TGTGCCTGGAGTGCGGACAAGAACTATGGCTACACCTTC.

This clone was seen a few times. The chain links TRBV29-1 to TRBJ1-2; 9 bases are a match to TRBD1. Germline trimming cut 6 bases from V and 8 bases from J; bases unmatched to any gene: 10. The CDR3 has 13 residues. The germline V gene encodes CDR1 SQVTM and CDR2 ANQGSEA. The CDR3 region has the DNA TGCAGCGTAGAAAAACAGGGGGCGCAGGGCTACACCTTC. This encodes CSVEKQGAQGYTF.

This clone was observed a few times. This rearrangement joins TRBV5-1 to TRBJ2-2, with a weak D call TRBD1 (6 bases). The CDR3 is made up of 13 amino acids. Trimming pared 4 bases from V and 5 bases from J, leaving 9 bases between. Germline CDR1 SGHRS, CDR2 YFSETQ. The CDR3 region is CASSGRGTGELFF. CDR3 sequence (DNA): TGCGCCAGCAGCGGCAGGGGAACCGGGGAGCTGTTTTTT.